The present T cell receptor beta chain was sequenced within a study of lymphopenia after photon versus proton radiotherapy. Study-wide results and caveats: Relative stability marked proton patients; photon patients lost diversity and naive cells.

The CDR3 length is 16 residues. J gave up 4 bases and V 2 bases, and 4 bases lay outside the gene matches. Germline CDR1 and CDR2: SGHVS and FQNEAQ. Sequencing used immunoSEQ multiplex PCR; TCRdb keeps in-frame clones, though not all of them. The data show 20,000 to 30,000 clones, 82% seen once. A remark on this clone: Its antigen is as yet unknown.

The TCR originated in a woman in her 70s with pancreatic cancer. The chain employs TRBV7-8 and TRBJ2-2; the match to TRBD1 covers 10 bases. Sequencing was performed on peripheral blood, taken from a patient treated with proton-based radiotherapy. For the CDR3, the DNA is TGTGCCAGCAGCTTACGGGACAGGGGAATCACCGGGGAGCTGTTTTTT. Translating it yields CASSLRDRGITGELFF.